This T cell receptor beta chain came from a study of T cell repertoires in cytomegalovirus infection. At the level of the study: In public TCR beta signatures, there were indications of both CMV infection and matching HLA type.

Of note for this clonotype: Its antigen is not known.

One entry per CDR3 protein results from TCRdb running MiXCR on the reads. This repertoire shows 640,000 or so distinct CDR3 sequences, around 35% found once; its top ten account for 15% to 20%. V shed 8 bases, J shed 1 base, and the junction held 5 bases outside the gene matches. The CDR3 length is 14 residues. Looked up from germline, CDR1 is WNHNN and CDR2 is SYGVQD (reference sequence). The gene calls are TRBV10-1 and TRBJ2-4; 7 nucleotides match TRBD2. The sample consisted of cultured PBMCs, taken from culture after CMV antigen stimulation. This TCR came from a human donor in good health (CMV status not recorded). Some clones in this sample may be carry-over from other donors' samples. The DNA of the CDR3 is TGCGCCAGCCCGAGCGGGACGGCCAAAAACATTCAGTACTTC. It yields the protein CASPSGTAKNIQYF.